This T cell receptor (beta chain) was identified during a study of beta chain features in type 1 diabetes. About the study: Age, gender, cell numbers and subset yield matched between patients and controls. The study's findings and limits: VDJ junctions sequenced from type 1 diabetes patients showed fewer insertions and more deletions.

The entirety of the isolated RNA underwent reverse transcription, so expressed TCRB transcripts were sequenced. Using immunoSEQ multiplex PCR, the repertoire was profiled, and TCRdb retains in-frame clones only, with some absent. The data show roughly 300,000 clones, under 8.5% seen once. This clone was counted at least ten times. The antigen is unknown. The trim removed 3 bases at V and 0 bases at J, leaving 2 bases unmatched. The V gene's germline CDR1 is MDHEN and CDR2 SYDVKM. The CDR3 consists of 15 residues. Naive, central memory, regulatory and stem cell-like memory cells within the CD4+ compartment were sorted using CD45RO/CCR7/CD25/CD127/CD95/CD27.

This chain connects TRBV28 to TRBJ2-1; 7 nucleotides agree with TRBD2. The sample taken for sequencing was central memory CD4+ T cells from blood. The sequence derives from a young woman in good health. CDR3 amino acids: CASSFGGGSYNEQFF. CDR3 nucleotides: TGTGCCAGCAGTTTTGGGGGGGGCTCCTACAATGAGCAGTTCTTC.